This T cell receptor (beta chain) appears in the sequencing data of a study of CD8+CD57+ T cells in acquired aplastic anemia. According to the study, genomic DNA was the template for TCR beta VDJ and CDR3 profiling. MiXCR, applied by TCRdb to the reads, yields one record per CDR3 protein. The table includes some 190,000 distinct CDR3 sequences, approximately 45% detected once. CDR3 length: 15 residues. Trimming removed 0 bases from V and 7 bases from J, with 14 bases in between. Per germline, CDR1 SGHRS and CDR2 YFSETQ. Findings of the study overall: Overlapping CD8+ CDR3 repertoires of patients and controls contained roughly 29 shared sequences.

Notes on this clonotype: Its target is unknown.

The sequencing sample was made of sorted CD4+, CD8+, or CD8+CD57+ T cells (not recorded which) from PBMCs. The V call is TRBV5-1, the J call TRBJ1-3, with D unclear. The sequence derives from a human donor in good health. In DNA form, the CDR3 reads TGCGCCAGCAGCTTGGATCCGGGTTTGGCTAACACCATATATTTT. This gives the protein CASSLDPGLANTIYF.